Sequencing of this T cell receptor beta chain was carried out in a study of T cell repertoires in cytomegalovirus infection. Study-level information: Matching HLA type and CMV infection were both indicated by public TCR beta signatures.

Findings and limits, study-wide: Identification of carriers of CMV plus the relevant HLA was achieved through cumulative public TCR beta family frequency.

This clonotype was detected a few times. Its antigen is not identified. MiXCR was run by TCRdb on the reads, yielding one entry per CDR3 protein. Seen here are 200,000 to 250,000 distinct CDR3 sequences, roughly 22% observed once, and the top ten hold 15% to 20%. The source of this sequence is a human donor in good health (CMV status not recorded). Some clones in this sample may be carry-over from other donors' samples. The source material was CD8+ T cells from PBMCs.

CDR3 loop: CASSFLSSGGNYNEQFF. In nucleotides, the CDR3 is TGTGCCAGCAGTTTCTTATCTAGCGGGGGGAATTACAATGAGCAGTTCTTC. The chain carries TRBV28 and TRBJ2-1; 11 bases fit TRBD2. V gave up 3 bases and J gave up 4 bases; unmatched junction bases: 8. Germline loops: CDR1 MDHEN, CDR2 SYDVKM. This CDR3 has 17 residues.